This T cell receptor (beta chain) emerged from a study of Graves' ophthalmopathy and Graves' hyperthyroidism. Study summary: Peripheral blood was gathered at the point of initial diagnosis, before any treatment started.

This clonotype was observed many times. No antigen is known for it. V was clipped by 2 bases and J by 3 bases, with 16 bases between them. Per germline, CDR1 DFQATT and CDR2 SNEGSKA (reference sequence). CDR3 size: 15 residues. Overall study results and limits: The model's ophthalmopathy progression predictions had more than 55% sensitivity and 72% to 75% specificity.

Investigators amplified TCR beta CDR3 regions from RNA transcripts. HTBI primers were employed in first-round RT-PCR, then a second-round multiplex PCR followed. TCRdb reanalysed the multiplex PCR reads using MiXCR and keeps one entry per CDR3 protein. The table includes roughly 500,000 distinct CDR3 sequences, 13% to 15% detected once. The clonotype was recovered from a woman aged 25 to 39 with Graves' ophthalmopathy. The chain couples TRBV20-1 to TRBJ2-5; D might be TRBD1 (6 bases). The sequenced sample consisted of blood. The CDR3 protein is CSARSLAGVKETQYF. The CDR3 DNA is TGCAGTGCTAGAAGTTTGGCAGGGGTAAAAGAGACCCAGTACTTC.